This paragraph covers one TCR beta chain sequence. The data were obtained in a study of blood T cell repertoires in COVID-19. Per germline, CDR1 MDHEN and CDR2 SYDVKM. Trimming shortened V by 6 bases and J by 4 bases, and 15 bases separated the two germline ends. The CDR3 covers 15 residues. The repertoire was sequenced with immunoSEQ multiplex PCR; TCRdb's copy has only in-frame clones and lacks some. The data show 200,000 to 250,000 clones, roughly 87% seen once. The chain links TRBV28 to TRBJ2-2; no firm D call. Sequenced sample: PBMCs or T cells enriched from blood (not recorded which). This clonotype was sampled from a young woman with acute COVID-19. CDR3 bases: TGTGCCAGCAGCCAACCCCCAGAATCCACCGGGGAGCTGTTTTTT. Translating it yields CASSQPPESTGELFF.